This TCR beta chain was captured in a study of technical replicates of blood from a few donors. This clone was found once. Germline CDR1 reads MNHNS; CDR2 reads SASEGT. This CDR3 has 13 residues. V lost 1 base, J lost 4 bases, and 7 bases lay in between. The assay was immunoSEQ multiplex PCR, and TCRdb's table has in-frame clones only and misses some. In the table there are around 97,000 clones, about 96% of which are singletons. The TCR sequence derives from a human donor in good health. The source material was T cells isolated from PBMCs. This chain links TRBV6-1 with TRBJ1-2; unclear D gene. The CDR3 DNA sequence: TGTGCCAGCAGTGAAGGGAGAATCTATGGCTACACCTTC. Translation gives CASSEGRIYGYTF.